The 21 T cell receptor beta chains reported below all come from one sample, sequenced in a study of blood T cell repertoires in COVID-19. Data came from immunoSEQ multiplex PCR; TCRdb stores just in-frame clones and leaves some out. The data show approximately 51,000 clones, under 85% seen once. What was sequenced was peripheral blood. The receptors were gathered from a human donor in a cohort sampled during active COVID-19.

The V call is TRBV7-2, the J call TRBJ1-3; no clear D. The CDR3 sequence is 13 residues long. Germline CDR1 SGHTA, CDR2 FQGNSA. Trimming cost V 1 base and J 4 bases, with 5 bases left between them. The CDR3 here is CASSLVPGNTIYF. CDR3 bases: TGTGCCAGCAGCTTAGTTCCGGGAAACACCATATATTTT. The full variable domain, with the rest looked up from reference TRBV7-2 and TRBJ1-3, is GAGVSQSPSNKVTEKGKDVELRCDPISGHTALYWYRQSLGQGLEFLIYFQGNSAPDKSGLPSDRFSAERTGGSVSTLTIQRTQQEDSAVYLCASSLVPGNTIYFGEGSWLTVV.

The chain is built from TRBV7-3 and TRBJ1-2, with D perhaps matching TRBD1 (5 bases). CDR3 length equals 12 residues. Germline CDR1 reads SGHTA; CDR2 reads FQGTGA. Between the trimmed V and J ends, which lost 5 bases and 9 bases, there was a span of 13 bases. CDR3 nucleotides: TGTGCCAGCAGCAATAACAGGCGCAGCTACACCTTC. It codes for CASSNNRRSYTF.

This clone was seen once. The J gene is TRBJ2-5, the V gene TRBV10-2; TRBD2 matches at 10 bases. Germline-derived CDR1 and CDR2 are WSHSY and SAAADI. Trimming took 7 bases from V and 5 from J; bases not matched to a gene: 16. The CDR3 runs to 17 residues. The CDR3 loop reads CASKDPTVAGGLETQYF. DNA for the CDR3: TGCGCCAGCAAGGATCCCACTGTAGCGGGAGGTCTTGAGACCCAGTACTTC.

The chain uses TRBV30 and TRBJ1-3, with 7 positions matching TRBD1. V gave up 4 bases and J gave up 7 bases; unmatched junction bases: 4. The CDR3 contains 12 residues. Germline CDR1 is GTSNPN and CDR2 is SVGIG (reference sequence). CDR3 loop: CAWNRGRNTIYF. CDR3 bases: TGTGCCTGGAACAGGGGCCGGAACACCATATATTTT.

V and J are TRBV7-9 and TRBJ1-1, with 10 bases aligning to TRBD1. Germline assignment: CDR1 SEHNR and CDR2 FQNEAQ (reference sequence). V trimming: 5 bases; J trimming: 4 bases; junction bases outside the gene matches: 4. CDR3 size: 14 residues. The CDR3 nucleotides are TGTGCCAGCAGCCCCGGACAGGGGGTCACTGAAGCTTTCTTT. It encodes CASSPGQGVTEAFF. Drawing the rest from reference TRBV7-9 and TRBJ1-1, the complete variable domain is DTGVSQNPRHKITKRGQNVTFRCDPISEHNRLYWYRQTLGQGPEFLTYFQNEAQLEKSRLLSDRFSAERPKGSFSTLEIQRTEQGDSAMYLCASSPGQGVTEAFFGQGTRLTVV.

The chain links TRBV21-1 to TRBJ2-5; no check of the table's D call, TRBD1, against the DNA was made. TRBV21-1 is assigned pseudogene status. The CDR3 spans 15 residues. The CDR3 nucleotides read TGTGCCAGCAGCAACGTCGTCAGGCAGGGGGAGACCCAGTACTTC. Translating gives CASSNVVRQGETQYF.

The chain couples TRBV30 to TRBJ1-6; 8 bases line up with TRBD1. The germline CDR1 and CDR2 sequences are GTSNPN and SVGIG (reference sequence). The V gene end was trimmed by 3 bases and the J gene end by 8 bases; junction bases not matched to a gene: 3. The CDR3 has 13 residues. CDR3 residues: CAWRQGGYSPLHF. CDR3 in DNA: TGTGCCTGGAGACAGGGGGGTTATTCACCCCTCCACTTT.

This chain joins TRBV27 and TRBJ1-2; possible D gene TRBD1, 6 bases. This CDR3 region has 12 residues. CDR1 is MNHEY, CDR2 SMNVEV, per germline (reference sequence). Trimming took off 6 bases at V and 3 bases at J, with 8 bases between the two ends. The CDR3 coding sequence is TGTGCCAGCAGCGGACAGTACTATGGCTACACCTTC. This sequence encodes CASSGQYYGYTF.

This clone appeared once. The V call is TRBV9, the J call TRBJ1-2; 10 bases align to TRBD1. This CDR3 region has 15 residues. V trimming: 3 bases; J trimming: 2 bases; junction bases outside the gene matches: 4. The germline V gene has CDR1 SGDLS and CDR2 YYNGEE. CDR3 DNA sequence: TGTGCCAGCAGCGCACTGGGACAGGGGAACTATGGCTACACCTTC. Encoded protein: CASSALGQGNYGYTF.

J is TRBJ2-1 and V is TRBV9, with D possibly TRBD2 on 6 matching bases. Between the trimmed V and J ends, which lost 1 base and 3 bases, there was a span of 8 bases. CDR1 and CDR2 (germline): SGDLS, YYNGEE. This CDR3 is built from 14 residues. CDR3 amino acids: CASSVHSGYNEQFF. The CDR3 coding sequence is TGTGCCAGCAGCGTACATAGCGGCTACAATGAGCAGTTCTTC.

The CDR3 DNA reads TGTGCCAGCAGCTTGTGGCAATATAATTCACCCCTCCACTTT. Encoded protein: CASSLWQYNSPLHF. The rearrangement uses TRBV5-6 and TRBJ1-6; D remains ambiguous. This CDR3 comprises 14 residues. Trimming took 1 base from V and 4 from J, leaving 6 bases between them. The germline gives CDR1 SGHDT, CDR2 YYEEEE.

The chain combines TRBV9 with TRBJ2-7; tentative D call: TRBD2 (7 bases). CDR1 and CDR2 (germline): SGDLS, YYNGEE. Trimming took 0 bases from V and 2 from J, leaving 21 bases between them. This CDR3 is built from 18 residues. DNA of the CDR3: TGTGCCAGCAGCGTAGCTATGGGGGGGCGGGATCTCGCCTACGAGCAGTACTTC. Translation gives CASSVAMGGRDLAYEQYF. Looking up the rest from reference TRBV9 and TRBJ2-7 gives the full variable domain: DSGVTQTPKHLITATGQRVTLRCSPRSGDLSVYWYQQSLDQGLQFLIQYYNGEERAKGNILERFSAQQFPDLHSELNLSSLELGDSALYFCASSVAMGGRDLAYEQYFGPGTRLTVT.

The chain employs TRBV2 and TRBJ2-5, with D perhaps matching TRBD1 (5 bases). The CDR3 is 12 amino acids. V was pared by 4 bases and J by 8 bases, with 11 bases between. CDR1 is SNHLY and CDR2 is FYNNEI in the germline V gene. The CDR3 spells CASSARQFTQYF. The CDR3 region has the DNA TGTGCCAGCAGTGCGAGACAGTTTACCCAGTACTTC.

The V call is TRBV29-1, the J call TRBJ1-2; tentative D call: TRBD1 (5 bases). V was clipped by 3 bases and J by 3 bases, with 8 bases between them. The germline V gene has CDR1 SQVTM and CDR2 ANQGSEA. The CDR3 consists of 12 residues. CDR3 sequence: CSVDRADYGYTF. The CDR3 DNA reads TGCAGCGTTGACAGGGCGGACTATGGCTACACCTTC.

This clone was seen just once. The chain has TRBV19 and TRBJ1-5, with no clear D. CDR1 and CDR2 (germline): LNHDA, SQIVND (reference sequence). Trimming removed 4 bases from V and 4 bases from J, with 8 bases in between. This CDR3 spans 13 amino acids. CDR3 sequence (DNA): TGTGCCAGTAGTAGGGAGAGGAATCAGCCCCAGCATTTT. Its translation is CASSRERNQPQHF.

A single count supports this clone. CDR3 bases: TGTGCCAGCAGTTCGGACAGGGCTTATCAGCCCCAGCATTTT. It encodes CASSSDRAYQPQHF. The chain uses TRBV28 and TRBJ1-5, with TRBD1 matching 8 bases. The CDR3 runs to 14 residues. Losses at the gene ends were 4 bases for V and 5 bases for J; bases not matched to a gene: 4. Per germline, CDR1 MDHEN and CDR2 SYDVKM.

This rearrangement joins TRBV28 to TRBJ2-2, with a tentative D call TRBD2 (5 bases). The CDR3 spans 14 residues. The germline gives CDR1 MDHEN, CDR2 SYDVKM. The V end lost 7 bases, the J end lost 4 bases, and 13 bases lay between the germline ends. CDR3 coding DNA: TGTGCCAGCAAAGTTTGGGGAGTCACCGGGGAGCTGTTTTTT. It is translated as CASKVWGVTGELFF.

The chain employs TRBV19 and TRBJ2-7; a possible D gene is TRBD1 (5 bases). Germline CDR1 is LNHDA and CDR2 is SQIVND (reference sequence). The CDR3 runs to 14 residues. Trimming left V 1 base short and J 0 bases short, with 7 bases between. The CDR3 loop is CASSIGGVSYEQYF. In DNA form, the CDR3 reads TGTGCCAGTAGTATAGGGGGCGTCTCCTACGAGCAGTACTTC.

The chain joins TRBV5-1 to TRBJ1-2; 10 bases align to TRBD1. V was clipped by 5 bases and J by 0 bases; unmatched bases: 4. The CDR3 is 15 amino acids. Germline assignment: CDR1 SGHRS and CDR2 YFSETQ. The CDR3 sequence is CASSFGQGANYGYTF. For the CDR3, the DNA is TGCGCCAGCAGTTTCGGACAGGGGGCTAACTATGGCTACACCTTC.

Ten or more counts support this clone. This chain uses TRBV7-8 with TRBJ1-6; D gene uncertain. This CDR3 has 14 residues. V lost 4 bases and J lost 7, with 11 bases in between. CDR1 is SGHVS, CDR2 FQNEAQ, per germline. The CDR3 sequence is CASSSRGRNSPLHF. The CDR3 coding sequence is TGTGCCAGCAGCTCCCGCGGGCGGAATTCACCCCTCCACTTT.

The chain has TRBV2 and TRBJ2-7; 11 positions match TRBD1. This CDR3 comprises 14 residues. Per the germline V gene, CDR1 is SNHLY and CDR2 is FYNNEI. The ends lost 6 bases at V and 4 bases at J; junction bases unmatched: 5. The CDR3 DNA follows: TGTGCCAGCAGCCGGACAGGGGGCTTATACGAGCAGTACTTC. Translating gives CASSRTGGLYEQYF.